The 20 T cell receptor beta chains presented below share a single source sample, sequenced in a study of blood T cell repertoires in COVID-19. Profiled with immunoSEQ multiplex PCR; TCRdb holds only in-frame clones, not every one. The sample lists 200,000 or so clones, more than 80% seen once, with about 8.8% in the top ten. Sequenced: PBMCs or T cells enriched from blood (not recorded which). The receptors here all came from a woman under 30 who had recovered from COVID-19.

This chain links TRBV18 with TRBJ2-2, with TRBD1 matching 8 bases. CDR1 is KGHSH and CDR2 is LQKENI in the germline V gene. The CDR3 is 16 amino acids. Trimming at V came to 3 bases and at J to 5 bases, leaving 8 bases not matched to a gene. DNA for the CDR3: TGTGCCAGCTCACCGACAGGGGAAATTAGAACCGGGGAGCTGTTTTTT. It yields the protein CASSPTGEIRTGELFF.

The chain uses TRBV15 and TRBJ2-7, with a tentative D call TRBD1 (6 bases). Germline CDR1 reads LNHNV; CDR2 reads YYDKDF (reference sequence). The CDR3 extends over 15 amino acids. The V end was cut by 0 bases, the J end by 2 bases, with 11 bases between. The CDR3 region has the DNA TGTGCCACCAGCAGAGATCTCGGACAGCCCTACGAGCAGTACTTC. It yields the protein CATSRDLGQPYEQYF.

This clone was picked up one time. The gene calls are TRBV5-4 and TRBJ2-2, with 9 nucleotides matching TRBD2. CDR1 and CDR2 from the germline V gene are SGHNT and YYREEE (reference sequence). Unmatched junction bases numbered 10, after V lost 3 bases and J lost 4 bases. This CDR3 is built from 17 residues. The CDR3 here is CASSWGSSGVVTGELFF. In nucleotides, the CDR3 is TGTGCCAGCAGCTGGGGATCTAGCGGGGTTGTCACCGGGGAGCTGTTTTTT.

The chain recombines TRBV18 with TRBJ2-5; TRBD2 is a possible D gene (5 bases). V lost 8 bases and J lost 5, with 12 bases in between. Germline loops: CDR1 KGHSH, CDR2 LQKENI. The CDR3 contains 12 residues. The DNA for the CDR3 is TGTGCCAGCAGAGGGAAATTGGAGACCCAGTACTTC. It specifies CASRGKLETQYF.

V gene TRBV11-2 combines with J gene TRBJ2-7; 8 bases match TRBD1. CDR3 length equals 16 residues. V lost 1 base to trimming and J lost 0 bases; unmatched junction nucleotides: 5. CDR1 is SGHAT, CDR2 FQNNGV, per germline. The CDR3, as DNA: TGTGCCAGCAGCTTAGGGGCAACAGGGGGCTCCTACGAGCAGTACTTC. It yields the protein CASSLGATGGSYEQYF.

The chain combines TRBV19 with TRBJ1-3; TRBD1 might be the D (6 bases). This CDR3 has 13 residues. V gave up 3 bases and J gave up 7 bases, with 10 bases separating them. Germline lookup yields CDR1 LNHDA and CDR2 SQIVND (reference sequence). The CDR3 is CASSIADSNTIYF. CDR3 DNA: TGTGCCAGTAGTATCGCGGACAGTAACACCATATATTTT.

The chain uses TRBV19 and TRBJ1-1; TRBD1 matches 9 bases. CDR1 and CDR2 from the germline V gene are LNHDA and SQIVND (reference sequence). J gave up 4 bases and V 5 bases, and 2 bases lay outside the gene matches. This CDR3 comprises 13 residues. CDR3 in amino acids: CASSLGQGTEAFF. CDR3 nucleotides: TGTGCCAGTAGTCTGGGACAGGGCACTGAAGCTTTCTTT.

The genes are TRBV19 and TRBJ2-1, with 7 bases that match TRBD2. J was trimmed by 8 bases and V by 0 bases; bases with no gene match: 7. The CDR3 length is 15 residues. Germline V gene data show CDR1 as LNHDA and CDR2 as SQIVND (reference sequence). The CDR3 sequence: CASSIDHNRGDEQFF. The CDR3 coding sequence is TGTGCCAGTAGTATAGATCACAACCGGGGGGATGAGCAGTTCTTC.

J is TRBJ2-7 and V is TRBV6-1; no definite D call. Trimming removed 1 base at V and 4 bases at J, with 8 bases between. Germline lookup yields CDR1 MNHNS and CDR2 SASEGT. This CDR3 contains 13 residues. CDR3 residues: CASSEGNGYEQYF. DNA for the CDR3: TGTGCCAGCAGTGAAGGAAACGGGTACGAGCAGTACTTC.

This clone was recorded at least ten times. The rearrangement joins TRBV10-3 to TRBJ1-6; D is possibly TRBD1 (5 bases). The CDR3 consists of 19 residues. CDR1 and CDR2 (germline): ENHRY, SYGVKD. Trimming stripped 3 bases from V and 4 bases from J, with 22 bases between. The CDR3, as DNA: TGTGCCATCAGTGATAAAATGGCCAGGGTCCCACTGTATAATTCACCCCTCCACTTT. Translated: CAISDKMARVPLYNSPLHF.

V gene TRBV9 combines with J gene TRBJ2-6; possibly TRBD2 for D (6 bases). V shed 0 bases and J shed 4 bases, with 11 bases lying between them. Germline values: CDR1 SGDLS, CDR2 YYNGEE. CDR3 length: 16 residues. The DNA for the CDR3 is TGTGCCAGCAGCGTAGGGGCGGGGAGCGGGGCCAACGTCCTGACTTTC. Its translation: CASSVGAGSGANVLTF.

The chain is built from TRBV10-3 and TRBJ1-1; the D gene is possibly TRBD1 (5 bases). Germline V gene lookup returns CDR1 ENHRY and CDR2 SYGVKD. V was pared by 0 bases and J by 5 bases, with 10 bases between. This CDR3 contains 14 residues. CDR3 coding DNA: TGTGCCATCAGTGAGTCTCGGGGGGTGACTGAAGCTTTCTTT. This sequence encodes CAISESRGVTEAFF.

CDR3 protein: CAGQGLPRTEAFF. The CDR3, as DNA: TGTGCCGGGCAGGGCCTGCCCCGTACTGAAGCTTTCTTT. This sequence joins TRBV30 and TRBJ1-1, with D possibly being TRBD1 (5 bases). The CDR3 length is 13 residues. Germline V gene data show CDR1 as GTSNPN and CDR2 as SVGIG (reference sequence). Trimming pared 8 bases from V and 5 bases from J, leaving 18 bases between.

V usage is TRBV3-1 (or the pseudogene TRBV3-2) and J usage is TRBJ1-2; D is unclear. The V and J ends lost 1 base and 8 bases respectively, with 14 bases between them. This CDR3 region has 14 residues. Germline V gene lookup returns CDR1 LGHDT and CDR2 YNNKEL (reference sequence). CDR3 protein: CASSQGGSLGGYTF. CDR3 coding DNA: TGTGCCAGCAGCCAAGGAGGGAGCCTCGGCGGCTACACCTTC.

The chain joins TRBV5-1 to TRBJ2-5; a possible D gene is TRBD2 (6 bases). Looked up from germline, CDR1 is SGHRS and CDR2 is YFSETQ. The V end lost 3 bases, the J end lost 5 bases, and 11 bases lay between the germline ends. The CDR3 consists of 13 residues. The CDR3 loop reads CASSSTSSETQYF. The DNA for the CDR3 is TGCGCCAGCAGCTCGACTAGTAGTGAGACCCAGTACTTC.

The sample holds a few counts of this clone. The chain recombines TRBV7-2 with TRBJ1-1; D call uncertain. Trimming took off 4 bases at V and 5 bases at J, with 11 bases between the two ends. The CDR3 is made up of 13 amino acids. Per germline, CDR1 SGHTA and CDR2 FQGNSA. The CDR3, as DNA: TGTGCCAGCAGCTCCACTAGGGAGACTGAAGCTTTCTTT. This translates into CASSSTRETEAFF.

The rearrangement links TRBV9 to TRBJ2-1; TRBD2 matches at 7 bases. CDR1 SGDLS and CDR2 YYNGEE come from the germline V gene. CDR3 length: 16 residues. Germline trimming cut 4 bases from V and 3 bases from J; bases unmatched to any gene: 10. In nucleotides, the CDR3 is TGTGCCAGCAGCCCCCATTGGGGGGGTGGCTACAATGAGCAGTTCTTC. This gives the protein CASSPHWGGGYNEQFF.

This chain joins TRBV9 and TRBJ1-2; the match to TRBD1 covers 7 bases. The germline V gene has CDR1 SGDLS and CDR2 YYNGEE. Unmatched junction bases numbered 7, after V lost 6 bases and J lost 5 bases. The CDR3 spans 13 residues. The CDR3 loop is CASTLAGGYGYTF. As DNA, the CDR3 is TGTGCCAGCACCCTGGCAGGGGGGTATGGCTACACCTTC.

The CDR3 sequence: CASSYRGLREAFF. In nucleotides, the CDR3 is TGTGCCAGCAGCTACAGGGGACTCCGTGAAGCTTTCTTT. The V gene is TRBV28, the J gene TRBJ1-1, with 7 bases matching TRBD1. CDR3 length: 13 residues. V lost 6 bases and J lost 7; bases outside the gene matches: 8. Germline CDR1 is MDHEN and CDR2 is SYDVKM.

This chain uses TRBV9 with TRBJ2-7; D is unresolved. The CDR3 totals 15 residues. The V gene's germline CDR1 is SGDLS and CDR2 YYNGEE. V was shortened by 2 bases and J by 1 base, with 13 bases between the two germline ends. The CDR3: CASSVSGLWSYEQYF. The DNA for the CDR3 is TGTGCCAGCAGCGTCTCCGGTCTTTGGTCCTACGAGCAGTACTTC.